These 18 T cell receptor beta chains originate from one sample sequenced in a study of cytomegalovirus exposure and HLA in healthy donors. The PCR ran on 60 Vbeta and 13 Jbeta primers. The table came from immunoSEQ multiplex PCR; TCRdb's copy has only in-frame clones and leaves some out. The sample has 150,000 to 200,000 clones, 60% to 80% seen once. The sequenced sample consisted of PBMCs. The receptors shown here come from a middle-aged woman in good health and CMV-seropositive.

J is TRBJ1-2 and V is TRBV5-1; a weak D match, TRBD1 (6 bases). The germline V and J ends were trimmed by 4 bases and 2 bases, with 15 bases remaining between them. The CDR3 is made up of 15 amino acids. The V gene's germline CDR1 is SGHRS and CDR2 YFSETQ. The CDR3 protein is CASSALTGPNYGYTF. CDR3 nucleotide sequence: TGCGCCAGCAGCGCCTTGACAGGTCCGAACTATGGCTACACCTTC.

The gene calls are TRBV30 and TRBJ2-3; 9 nucleotides line up with TRBD2. Losses at the gene ends were 5 bases for V and 0 bases for J; bases not matched to a gene: 3. Germline assignment: CDR1 GTSNPN and CDR2 SVGIG (reference sequence). This CDR3 contains 14 residues. The CDR3 here is CAWVAGASTDTQYF. CDR3 DNA: TGTGCCTGGGTAGCGGGGGCCAGCACAGATACGCAGTATTTT.

The chain employs TRBV15 and TRBJ2-1, with 7 bases lining up with TRBD2. This CDR3 region has 14 residues. Germline loops: CDR1 LNHNV, CDR2 YYDKDF (reference sequence). The V segment lost 0 bases and the J segment 6 bases; nucleotides outside the gene matches: 2. CDR3 sequence (DNA): TGTGCCACCAGCAGAGAGGTAGCGGGCAATGAGCAGTTCTTC. This gives the protein CATSREVAGNEQFF. Full variable domain (remainder filled in from reference TRBV15 and TRBJ2-1): DAMVIQNPRYQVTQFGKPVTLSCSQTLNHNVMYWYQQKSSQAPKLLFHYYDKDFNNEADTPDNFQSRRPNTSFCFLDIRSPGLGDTAMYLCATSREVAGNEQFFGPGTRLTVL.

Comment on this clone: The germline gene is not matched at one end of the junction; a read error may be the cause. The chain couples TRBV6-5 to TRBJ1-1; TRBD1 matches at 9 bases. The CDR3 is 15 amino acids. From germline, CDR1 is MNHEY and CDR2 SVGAGI. CDR3 protein: CASRYSGTGSTEAFF. In nucleotides, the CDR3 is TGTGCCAGCAGGTACTCCGGGACAGGGTCTACTGAAGCTTTCTTT.

This clone was found a few times. The CDR3 nucleotides are TGTGCCAGCAGGCGGGGCAACTACGAGCAGTACTTC. This encodes CASRRGNYEQYF. The genes are TRBV7-2 and TRBJ2-7, with D tentatively TRBD2 (6 bases). Germline V lookup: CDR1 SGHTA, CDR2 FQGNSA. The V end was cut by 6 bases, the J end by 3 bases, with 9 bases between. This CDR3 has 12 amino acids.

CDR3 protein: CSAAGQETQYF. The CDR3 nucleotides read TGCAGCGCCGCAGGCCAAGAGACCCAGTACTTC. The rearrangement links TRBV29-1 to TRBJ2-5; D unclear. The CDR3 length is 11 residues. V was clipped by 7 bases and J by 1 base, with 7 bases between them. CDR1 is SQVTM, CDR2 ANQGSEA, per germline.

The chain uses TRBV10-2 and TRBJ1-1, with TRBD1 matching over 7 bases. CDR3 size: 14 residues. Germline trimming cut 6 bases from V and 1 base from J; bases unmatched to any gene: 5. From germline, CDR1 is WSHSY and CDR2 SAAADI. In DNA form, the CDR3 reads TGCGCCAGCAGGGACGACAGGGCGAACACTGAAGCTTTCTTT. Translating it yields CASRDDRANTEAFF.

This clone has only a few counts. The chain is built from TRBV27 and TRBJ2-1; 7 nucleotides match TRBD2. V lost 1 base to trimming and J lost 4 bases; unmatched junction nucleotides: 7. This CDR3 is built from 16 residues. Per germline, CDR1 MNHEY and CDR2 SMNVEV (reference sequence). This CDR3 is CASSLWGGRGYNEQFF. The CDR3 nucleotides are TGTGCCAGCAGTTTATGGGGGGGAAGAGGGTACAATGAGCAGTTCTTC.

The chain carries TRBV5-4 and TRBJ1-1; maybe TRBD1 (5 bases). V was pared by 0 bases and J by 8 bases, with 14 bases between. Germline V gene lookup returns CDR1 SGHNT and CDR2 YYREEE (reference sequence). The CDR3 has 14 residues. CDR3 coding DNA: TGTGCCAGCAGCTTGGGGGGGAGGAGGGACGAAGCTTTCTTT. It is translated as CASSLGGRRDEAFF.

The J gene is TRBJ2-1, the V gene TRBV9; TRBD1 aligns across 9 bases. The junction had 7 bases not matched to a gene; V was cut back by 3 bases and J by 6 bases. In germline, CDR1 is SGDLS, CDR2 YYNGEE. The CDR3 loop spans 15 amino acids. CDR3 DNA sequence: TGTGCCAGCAGCGCACAGGGGGCGCGGGGCAATGAGCAGTTCTTC. It is translated as CASSAQGARGNEQFF.

The chain uses TRBV19 and TRBJ2-3; TRBD1 matches at 7 bases. CDR3 size: 15 residues. Trimming took 6 bases from V and 2 from J; bases not matched to a gene: 8. Looked up from germline, CDR1 is LNHDA and CDR2 is SQIVND (reference sequence). The DNA for the CDR3 is TGTGCCAGTAGGGTACAGGGGACAGACACAGATACGCAGTATTTT. Protein product: CASRVQGTDTDTQYF. Full variable domain (outside the CDR3, taken from reference TRBV19 and TRBJ2-3): DGGITQSPKYLFRKEGQNVTLSCEQNLNHDAMYWYRQDPGQGLRLIYYSQIVNDFQKGDIAEGYSVSREKKESFPLTVTSAQKNPTAFYLCASRVQGTDTDTQYFGPGTRLTVL.

The CDR3 reads CASSRQARTSFNEQFF. In DNA, the CDR3 is TGTGCCAGCAGCCGACAAGCGCGGACTAGCTTCAATGAGCAGTTCTTC. V and J are TRBV4-2 and TRBJ2-1, with TRBD2 identical over 8 bases. The CDR3 has 16 amino acids. The germline CDR1 and CDR2 sequences are LGHNA and YNFKEQ. V lost 4 bases to trimming and J lost 6 bases; unmatched junction nucleotides: 11.

This clone is a singleton in its sample. The chain joins TRBV27 to TRBJ1-5; a possible D gene is TRBD1 (6 bases). The germline V gene encodes CDR1 MNHEY and CDR2 SMNVEV (reference sequence). The CDR3 has 15 amino acids. Trimming stripped 4 bases from V and 7 bases from J, with 17 bases between. Here the CDR3 reads CASSSTQGLGQPQHF. As DNA, the CDR3 is TGTGCCAGCAGTTCTACACAGGGCTTAGGACAGCCCCAGCATTTT.

The genes are TRBV7-9 and TRBJ2-1, with D hard to call. Trimming stripped 7 bases from V and 1 base from J, with 14 bases between. This CDR3 has 15 residues. CDR1 and CDR2 (germline): SEHNR, FQNEAQ (reference sequence). CDR3 DNA: TGTGCCAGCACGCTCGAGACAAGTTCCTACAATGAGCAGTTCTTC. It specifies CASTLETSSYNEQFF.

CDR3 in amino acids: CASSQQGAINQPQHF. The DNA of the CDR3 is TGTGCCAGCTCCCAACAGGGGGCAATCAATCAGCCCCAGCATTTT. The genes are TRBV18 and TRBJ1-5, with 9 bases fitting TRBD1. Germline CDR1 reads KGHSH; CDR2 reads LQKENI. The CDR3 runs to 15 residues. Germline trimming cut 6 bases from V and 3 bases from J; bases unmatched to any gene: 6.

This chain joins TRBV6-5 and TRBJ2-7, with TRBD2 as a possible D gene (5 bases). V lost 5 bases and J lost 2, with 10 bases in between. This CDR3 has 13 amino acids. Germline CDR1 reads MNHEY; CDR2 reads SVGAGI. The CDR3 spells CASSRTVPYEQYF. The CDR3 nucleotides read TGTGCCAGCAGTCGGACTGTACCCTACGAGCAGTACTTC.

This clone came up a few times. V and J are TRBV28 and TRBJ2-4; 9 nucleotides line up with TRBD1. V lost 5 bases to trimming and J lost 0 bases; unmatched junction nucleotides: 5. The CDR3 sequence is 16 residues long. From germline, CDR1 is MDHEN and CDR2 SYDVKM. The CDR3 DNA reads as TGTGCCAGCAGTCCTGGACAGGGGCTAGCCAAAAACATTCAGTACTTC. It codes for CASSPGQGLAKNIQYF.

This chain joins TRBV6-6 and TRBJ1-2; TRBD1 matches 7 bases. This CDR3 has 16 amino acids. Germline-derived CDR1 and CDR2 are MNHNY and SVGAGI (reference sequence). V shed 0 bases and J 0 bases; nucleotides not matched to a gene: 4. In nucleotides, the CDR3 is TGTGCCAGCAGTTACTCATACACAGGGGCTAACTATGGCTACACCTTC. Translating it yields CASSYSYTGANYGYTF.